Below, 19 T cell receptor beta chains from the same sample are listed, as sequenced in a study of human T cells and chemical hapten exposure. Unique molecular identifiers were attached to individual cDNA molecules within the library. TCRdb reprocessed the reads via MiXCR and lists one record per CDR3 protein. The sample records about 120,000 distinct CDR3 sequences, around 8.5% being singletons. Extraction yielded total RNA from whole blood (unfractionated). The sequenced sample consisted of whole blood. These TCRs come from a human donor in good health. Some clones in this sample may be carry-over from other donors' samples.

The CDR3 DNA follows: TGTGCCACCAGCAGGGACAGGGGGACCAACGAGCAGTACTTC. Its translation is CATSRDRGTNEQYF. V and J are TRBV15 and TRBJ2-7; 10 positions match TRBD1. J gave up 5 bases and V 3 bases, and 4 bases lay outside the gene matches. Germline-derived CDR1 and CDR2 are LNHNV and YYDKDF (reference sequence). The CDR3 spans 14 residues.

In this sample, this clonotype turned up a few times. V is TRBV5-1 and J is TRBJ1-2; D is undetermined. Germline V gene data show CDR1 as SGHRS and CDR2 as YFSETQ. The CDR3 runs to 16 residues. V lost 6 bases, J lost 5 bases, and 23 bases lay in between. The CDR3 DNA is TGCGCCAGCACCGACCAGGACGGCCTCCTAGGATATGGCTACACCTTC. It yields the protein CASTDQDGLLGYGYTF.

The DNA for the CDR3 is TGTGCCAGCAGTCTAGCGGGGGGTTTCACAGATACGCAGTATTTT. This translates into CASSLAGGFTDTQYF. V and J are TRBV6-6 and TRBJ2-3; 11 bases line up with TRBD2. The V and J ends lost 5 bases and 2 bases, in that order; junction bases with no gene match: 3. The CDR3 covers 15 residues. Looked up from germline, CDR1 is MNHNY and CDR2 is SVGAGI (reference sequence).

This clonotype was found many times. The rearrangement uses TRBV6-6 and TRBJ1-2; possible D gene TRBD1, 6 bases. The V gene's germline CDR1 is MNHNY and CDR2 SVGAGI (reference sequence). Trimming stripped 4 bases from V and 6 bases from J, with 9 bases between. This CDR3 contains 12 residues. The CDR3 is CASSLYRDGYTF. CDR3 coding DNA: TGTGCCAGCAGTTTGTACAGGGATGGCTACACCTTC.

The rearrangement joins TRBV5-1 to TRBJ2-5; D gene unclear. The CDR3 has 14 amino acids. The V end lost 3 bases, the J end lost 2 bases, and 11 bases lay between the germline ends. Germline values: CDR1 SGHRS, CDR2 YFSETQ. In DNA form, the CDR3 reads TGCGCCAGCAGCTCGGCGTCAGGACAAGAGACCCAGTACTTC. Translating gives CASSSASGQETQYF.

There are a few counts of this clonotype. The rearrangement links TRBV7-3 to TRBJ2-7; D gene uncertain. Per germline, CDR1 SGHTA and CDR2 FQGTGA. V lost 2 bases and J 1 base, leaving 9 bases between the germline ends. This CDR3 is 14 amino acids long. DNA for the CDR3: TGTGCCAGCAGCTTATCCCCAGAGTCCTACGAGCAGTACTTC. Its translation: CASSLSPESYEQYF.

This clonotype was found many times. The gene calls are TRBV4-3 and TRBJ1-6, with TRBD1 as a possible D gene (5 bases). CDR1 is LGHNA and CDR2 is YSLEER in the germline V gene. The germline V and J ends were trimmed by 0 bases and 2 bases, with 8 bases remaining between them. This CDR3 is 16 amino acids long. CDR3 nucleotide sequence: TGCGCCAGCAGCCAAGATCAGGGCCCCTATAATTCACCCCTCCACTTT. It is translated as CASSQDQGPYNSPLHF.

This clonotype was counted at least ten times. CDR3 amino acids: CASSLLSQPQHF. The CDR3, as DNA: TGTGCCAGCAGTTTATTAAGTCAGCCCCAGCATTTT. The rearrangement joins TRBV28 to TRBJ1-5; no definite D call. CDR1 MDHEN and CDR2 SYDVKM come from the germline V gene. The CDR3 sequence is 12 residues long. V lost 1 base to trimming and J lost 6 bases, with 4 bases between them.

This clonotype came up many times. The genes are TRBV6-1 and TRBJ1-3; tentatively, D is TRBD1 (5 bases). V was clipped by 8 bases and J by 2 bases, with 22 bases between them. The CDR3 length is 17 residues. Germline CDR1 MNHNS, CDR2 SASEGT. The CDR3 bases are TGTGCCAGCGCTCCTTCCCTCGGGGCATCGGCTGGAAACACCATATATTTT. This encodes CASAPSLGASAGNTIYF.

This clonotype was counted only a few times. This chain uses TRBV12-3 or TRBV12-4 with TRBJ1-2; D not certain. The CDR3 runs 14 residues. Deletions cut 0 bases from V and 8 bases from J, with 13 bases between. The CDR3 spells CASSLAPLTGGYTF. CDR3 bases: TGTGCCAGCAGTTTAGCGCCCCTTACCGGCGGCTACACCTTC.

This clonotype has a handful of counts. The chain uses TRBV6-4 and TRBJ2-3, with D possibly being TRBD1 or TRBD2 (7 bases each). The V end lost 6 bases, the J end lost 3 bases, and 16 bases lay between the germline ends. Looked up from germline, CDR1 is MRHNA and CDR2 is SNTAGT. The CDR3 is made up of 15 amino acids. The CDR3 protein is CASSPQGGATDTQYF. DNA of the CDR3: TGTGCCAGCAGCCCCCAGGGGGGGGCTACAGATACGCAGTATTTT.

The CDR3 DNA is TGTGCCAGCAGCAAAGGCCAGGGGACGAAGAACACCGGGGAGCTGTTTTTT. Translation gives CASSKGQGTKNTGELFF. This rearrangement joins TRBV21-1 to TRBJ2-2; the DNA was not compared with TRBD1, the D call given in the table. TRBV21-1 is annotated as a pseudogene. This CDR3 is built from 17 residues.

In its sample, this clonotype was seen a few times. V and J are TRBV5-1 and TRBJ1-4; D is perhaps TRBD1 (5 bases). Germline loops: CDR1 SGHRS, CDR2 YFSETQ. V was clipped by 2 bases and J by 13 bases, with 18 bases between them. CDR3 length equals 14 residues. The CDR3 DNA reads TGCGCCAGCAGCTTTTCACCAGGGACGGGAGGACTGTTTTTT. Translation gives CASSFSPGTGGLFF. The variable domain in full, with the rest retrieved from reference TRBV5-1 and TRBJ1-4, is KAGVTQTPRYLIKTRGQQVTLSCSPISGHRSVSWYQQTPGQGLQFLFEYFSETQRNKGNFPGRFSGRQFSNSRSEMNVSTLELGDSALYLCASSFSPGTGGLFFGSGTQLSVL.

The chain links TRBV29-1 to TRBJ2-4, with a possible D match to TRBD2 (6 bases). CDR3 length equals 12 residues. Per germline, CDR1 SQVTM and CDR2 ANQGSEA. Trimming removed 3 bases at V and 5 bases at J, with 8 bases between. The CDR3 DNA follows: TGCAGCGTTGATGGCGGGGAAAACATTCAGTACTTC. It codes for CSVDGGENIQYF.

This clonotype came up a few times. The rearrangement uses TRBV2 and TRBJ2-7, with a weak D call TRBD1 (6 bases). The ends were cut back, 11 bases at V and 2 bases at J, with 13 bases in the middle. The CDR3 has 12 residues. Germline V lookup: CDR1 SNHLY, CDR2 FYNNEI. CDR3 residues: CASRGETYEQYF. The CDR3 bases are TGTGCCTCCAGGGGAGAAACCTACGAGCAGTACTTC.

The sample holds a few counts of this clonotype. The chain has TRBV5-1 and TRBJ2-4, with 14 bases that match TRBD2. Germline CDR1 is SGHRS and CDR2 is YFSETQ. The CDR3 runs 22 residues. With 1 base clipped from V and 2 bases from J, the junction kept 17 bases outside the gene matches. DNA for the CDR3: TGCGCCAGCAGCTTGTTTAGTGGAGTCGGGACTAGCGGGAGAAGACCCAAAAACATTCAGTACTTC. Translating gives CASSLFSGVGTSGRRPKNIQYF.

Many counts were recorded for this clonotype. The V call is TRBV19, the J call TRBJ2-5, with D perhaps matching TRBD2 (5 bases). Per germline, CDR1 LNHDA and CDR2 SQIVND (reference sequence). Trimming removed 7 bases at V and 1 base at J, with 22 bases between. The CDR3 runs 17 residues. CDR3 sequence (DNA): TGTGCCAGTACCCCCGAGATAACCCTTGGACTCCAAGAGACCCAGTACTTC. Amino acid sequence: CASTPEITLGLQETQYF.

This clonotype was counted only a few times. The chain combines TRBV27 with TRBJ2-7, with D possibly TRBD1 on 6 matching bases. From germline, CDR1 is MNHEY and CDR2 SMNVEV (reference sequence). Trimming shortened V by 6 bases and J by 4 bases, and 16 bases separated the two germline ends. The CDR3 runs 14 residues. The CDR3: CASSLNGQRYEQYF. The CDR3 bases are TGTGCCAGCAGCCTCAACGGACAGAGGTACGAGCAGTACTTC.

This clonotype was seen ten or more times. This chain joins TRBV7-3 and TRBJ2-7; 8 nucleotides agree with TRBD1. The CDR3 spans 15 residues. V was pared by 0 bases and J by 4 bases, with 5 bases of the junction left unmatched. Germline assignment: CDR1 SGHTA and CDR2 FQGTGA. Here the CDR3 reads CASSLTGTGTYEQYF. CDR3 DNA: TGTGCCAGCAGCTTAACCGGGACAGGAACTTACGAGCAGTACTTC.